Following are 14 T cell receptor beta chains from one sample sequenced in a study of blood T cell repertoires in COVID-19. Using immunoSEQ multiplex PCR, the repertoire was profiled, and TCRdb retains in-frame clones only, with some absent. Among about 120,000 clones listed, under 90% were seen once. The sequenced sample was peripheral blood. The receptors come from a woman aged 70-85 years with acute or convalescent COVID-19.

The chain links TRBV12-3 or TRBV12-4 to TRBJ1-2; D is uncertain. The CDR3 loop spans 13 amino acids. V lost 3 bases and J lost 7, with 12 bases in between. In DNA form, the CDR3 reads TGTGCCAGCAGTTTTGGTCAGACACGTGGCTACACCTTC. Its protein is CASSFGQTRGYTF.

This clone was counted a few times. This CDR3 is CASSQTGIGQPQHF. CDR3 sequence (DNA): TGTGCCAGCAGCCAGACAGGGATAGGCCAGCCCCAGCATTTT. The gene calls are TRBV3-1 (or the pseudogene TRBV3-2) and TRBJ1-5; 7 nucleotides line up with TRBD1. V was clipped by 3 bases and J by 7 bases; unmatched bases: 6. Germline V gives CDR1 LGHDT, CDR2 YNNKEL (reference sequence). The length of the CDR3 is 14 residues.

The CDR3 here is CSVRTGSQPQHF. The DNA of the CDR3 is TGCAGCGTAAGGACAGGCAGTCAGCCCCAGCATTTT. The rearrangement links TRBV29-1 to TRBJ1-5, with 7 nucleotides matching TRBD1. V gave up 6 bases and J gave up 6 bases; unmatched junction bases: 5. This CDR3 is 12 amino acids long. Per germline, CDR1 SQVTM and CDR2 ANQGSEA.

The V call is TRBV25-1, the J call TRBJ2-1, with 10 bases aligning to TRBD2. The CDR3 is 14 residues long. V gave up 6 bases and J gave up 12 bases; unmatched junction bases: 11. CDR1 MGHDK and CDR2 SYGVNS come from the germline V gene. DNA of the CDR3: TGTGCCAGCAGACCAGCGGGGGGGCGCACGATGCAGTTCTTC. This codes for CASRPAGGRTMQFF.

This chain connects TRBV2 to TRBJ2-3, with a possible D match to TRBD1 (6 bases). The CDR3 has 15 residues. V was cut by 7 bases and J by 4 bases, with 18 bases left in between. CDR1 SNHLY and CDR2 FYNNEI come from the germline V gene. CDR3 bases: TGTGCCAGCACCCCAAGGGCAGGGGTCCCAGATACGCAGTATTTT. This codes for CASTPRAGVPDTQYF.

The table lists this clone with a count of one. The chain combines TRBV5-1 with TRBJ2-1; 8 bases match TRBD2. This CDR3 spans 16 amino acids. J lost 7 bases, V lost 0 bases, and 9 bases had no gene match. Germline V gene sequence: CDR1 SGHRS, CDR2 YFSETQ. The DNA of the CDR3 is TGCGCCAGCAGCTTGGACGGGGGGGGCGTTGCGAATGAGCAGTTCTTC. Its protein product is CASSLDGGGVANEQFF.

The chain employs TRBV6-2 or TRBV6-3 and TRBJ1-2; D uncertain. Between the trimmed V and J ends, which lost 2 bases and 4 bases, there was a span of 14 bases. CDR3 length: 15 residues. CDR1 and CDR2 from the germline V gene are MNHEY and SVGEGT. In nucleotides, the CDR3 is TGTGCCAGCAGTTACCCCTCGGAGGGTTTCTATGGCTACACCTTC. Translating it yields CASSYPSEGFYGYTF.

The chain recombines TRBV5-1 with TRBJ2-5; TRBD2 aligns across 8 bases. The CDR3 is 15 amino acids. The junction had 6 bases not matched to a gene; V was cut back by 0 bases and J by 5 bases. Germline CDR1 SGHRS, CDR2 YFSETQ. This CDR3 reads CASSLGRGVAETQYF. The CDR3 nucleotides are TGCGCCAGCAGCTTGGGGCGGGGGGTAGCGGAGACCCAGTACTTC.

The V call is TRBV6-6, the J call TRBJ1-2; 10 nucleotides agree with TRBD1. CDR3 length equals 14 residues. V trimming: 6 bases; J trimming: 2 bases; junction bases outside the gene matches: 3. The V gene's germline CDR1 is MNHNY and CDR2 SVGAGI (reference sequence). As DNA, the CDR3 is TGTGCCAGCAGCGGACAGGGGGTAAACTATGGCTACACCTTC. Its translation: CASSGQGVNYGYTF.

The rearrangement links TRBV3-1 (or the pseudogene TRBV3-2) to TRBJ1-6; the match to TRBD1 covers 7 bases. The CDR3 runs 14 residues. V trimming: 6 bases; J trimming: 7 bases; junction bases outside the gene matches: 6. Germline V CDR1 and CDR2: LGHDT, YNNKEL (reference sequence). CDR3 protein: CASRDGTVNSPLHF. In nucleotides, the CDR3 is TGTGCCAGCAGAGACGGGACAGTAAATTCACCCCTCCACTTT.

The chain combines TRBV29-1 with TRBJ1-2; D may be TRBD1 (6 bases). Deletions cut 4 bases from V and 4 bases from J, with 13 bases between. The CDR3 loop spans 13 amino acids. Germline V gene data show CDR1 as SQVTM and CDR2 as ANQGSEA. CDR3 bases: TGCAGCGTTGCTCAGGGGATGAGCTATGGCTACACCTTC. Translating it yields CSVAQGMSYGYTF.

This chain joins TRBV24-1 and TRBJ2-5; 8 bases agree with TRBD1. V shed 4 bases and J 5 bases; nucleotides not matched to a gene: 14. The germline V gene encodes CDR1 KGHDR and CDR2 SFDVKD. CDR3 length equals 17 residues. The CDR3 DNA reads TGTGCCACCAGTGAACCGCCCGACAGGGGAATGAGCGAGACCCAGTACTTC. Amino acid sequence: CATSEPPDRGMSETQYF.

The rearrangement joins TRBV6-5 to TRBJ2-7, with 7 nucleotides matching TRBD1. The trim removed 7 bases at V and 6 bases at J, leaving 12 bases unmatched. In germline, CDR1 is MNHEY, CDR2 SVGAGI. The CDR3 has 14 amino acids. CDR3 residues: CASISYDRAGEQYV. The CDR3 nucleotides read TGTGCCAGCATCTCTTACGACAGGGCCGGCGAGCAGTACGTC.

This sequence joins TRBV11-3 and TRBJ1-3; 7 bases are a match to TRBD1. The CDR3 contains 14 residues. Germline CDR1 is SGHNT and CDR2 is YENEEA. Trimming removed 5 bases from V and 5 bases from J; junction bases left unmatched: 6. CDR3 DNA: TGTGCCAGCAGCAAGGGGGACAGCCGAAACACCATATATTTT. Translation: CASSKGDSRNTIYF.